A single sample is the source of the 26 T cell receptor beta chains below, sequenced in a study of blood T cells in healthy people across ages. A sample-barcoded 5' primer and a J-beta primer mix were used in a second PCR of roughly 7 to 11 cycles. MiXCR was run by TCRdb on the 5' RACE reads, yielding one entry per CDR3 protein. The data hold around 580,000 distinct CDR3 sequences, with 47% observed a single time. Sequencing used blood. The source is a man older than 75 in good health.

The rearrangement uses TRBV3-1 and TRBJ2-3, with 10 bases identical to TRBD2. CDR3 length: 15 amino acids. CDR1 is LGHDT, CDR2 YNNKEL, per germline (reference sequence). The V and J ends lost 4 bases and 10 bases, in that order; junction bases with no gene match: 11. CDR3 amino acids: CASSPASGGQSAQYF. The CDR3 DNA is TGTGCCAGCAGCCCCGCTAGCGGGGGTCAGTCGGCGCAGTATTTT.

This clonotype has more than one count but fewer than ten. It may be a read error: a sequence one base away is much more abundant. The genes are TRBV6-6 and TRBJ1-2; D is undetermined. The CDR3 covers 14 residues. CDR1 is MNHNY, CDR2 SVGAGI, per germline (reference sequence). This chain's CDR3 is CASSDSGIDYGYTF. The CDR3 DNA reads TGTGCCAGCAGTGACTCGGGGATCGACTATGGCTACACCTTC.

The CDR3 protein is CATSRPPGATDTQYF. CDR3 in DNA: TGTGCCACCAGCAGACCCCCGGGGGCCACAGATACGCAGTATTTT. This rearrangement joins TRBV15 to TRBJ2-3; D is tentatively TRBD1 or TRBD2 (6 bases each). Per germline, CDR1 LNHNV and CDR2 YYDKDF (reference sequence). The V and J ends lost 2 bases and 2 bases respectively, with 11 bases between them. The CDR3 consists of 15 residues. Full variable domain (outside the CDR3, taken from reference TRBV15 and TRBJ2-3): DAMVIQNPRYQVTQFGKPVTLSCSQTLNHNVMYWYQQKSSQAPKLLFHYYDKDFNNEADTPDNFQSRRPNTSFCFLDIRSPGLGDTAMYLCATSRPPGATDTQYFGPGTRLTVL.

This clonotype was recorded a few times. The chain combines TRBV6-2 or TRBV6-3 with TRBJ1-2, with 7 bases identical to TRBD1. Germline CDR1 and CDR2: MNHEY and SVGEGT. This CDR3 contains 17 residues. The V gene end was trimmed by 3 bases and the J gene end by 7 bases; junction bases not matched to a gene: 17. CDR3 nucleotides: TGTGCCAGCAGTTATGGCGGGACAGCGCCCGTGAGGGGTGGCTACACCTTC. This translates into CASSYGGTAPVRGGYTF.

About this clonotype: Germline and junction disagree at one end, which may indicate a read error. The CDR3 DNA reads as TGTGCCAGCAGCGTAACCCCTAGCGGGACGGGGCAGTTCTTC. It yields the protein CASSVTPSGTGQFF. The chain couples TRBV7-3 to TRBJ2-1; TRBD2 matches 9 bases. The CDR3 length is 14 residues. CDR1 SGHTA and CDR2 FQGTGA come from the germline V gene.

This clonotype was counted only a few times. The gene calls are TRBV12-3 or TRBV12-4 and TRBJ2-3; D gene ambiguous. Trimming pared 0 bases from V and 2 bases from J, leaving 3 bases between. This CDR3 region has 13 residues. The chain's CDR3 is CASSLAHTDTQYF. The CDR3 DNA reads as TGTGCCAGCAGTTTAGCGCACACAGATACGCAGTATTTT.

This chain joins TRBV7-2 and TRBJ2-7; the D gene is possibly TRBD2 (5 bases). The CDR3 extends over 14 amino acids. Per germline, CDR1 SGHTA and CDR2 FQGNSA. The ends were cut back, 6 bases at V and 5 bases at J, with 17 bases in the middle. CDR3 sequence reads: CASSLLGAGHEQYF. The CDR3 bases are TGTGCCAGCAGTCTACTAGGAGCTGGCCACGAGCAGTACTTC.

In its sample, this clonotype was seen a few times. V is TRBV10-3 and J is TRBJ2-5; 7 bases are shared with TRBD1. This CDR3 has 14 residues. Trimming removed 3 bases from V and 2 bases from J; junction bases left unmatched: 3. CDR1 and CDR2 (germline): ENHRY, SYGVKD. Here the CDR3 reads CAISDGTEQETQYF. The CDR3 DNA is TGTGCCATCAGTGACGGGACAGAACAAGAGACCCAGTACTTC.

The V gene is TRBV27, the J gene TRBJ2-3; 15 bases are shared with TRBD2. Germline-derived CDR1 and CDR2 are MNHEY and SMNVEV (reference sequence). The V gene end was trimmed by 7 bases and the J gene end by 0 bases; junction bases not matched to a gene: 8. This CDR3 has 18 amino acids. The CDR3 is CASIPIGLAGGSTDTQYF. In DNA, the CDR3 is TGTGCCAGCATCCCAATCGGACTAGCGGGGGGGAGCACAGATACGCAGTATTTT.

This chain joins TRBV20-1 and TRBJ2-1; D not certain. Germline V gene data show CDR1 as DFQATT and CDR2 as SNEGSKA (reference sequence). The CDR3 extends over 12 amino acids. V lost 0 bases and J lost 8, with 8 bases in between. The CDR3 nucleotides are TGCAGTGCTAGAGATGAGAGTTATGAGCAGTTCTTC. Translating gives CSARDESYEQFF.

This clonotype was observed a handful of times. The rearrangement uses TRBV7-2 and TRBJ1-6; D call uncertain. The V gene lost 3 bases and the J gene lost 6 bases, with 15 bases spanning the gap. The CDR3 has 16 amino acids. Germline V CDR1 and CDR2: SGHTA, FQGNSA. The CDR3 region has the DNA TGTGCCAGCAGCTTCGCCGTGGGCAGCTCTAATTCACCCCTCCACTTT. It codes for CASSFAVGSSNSPLHF.

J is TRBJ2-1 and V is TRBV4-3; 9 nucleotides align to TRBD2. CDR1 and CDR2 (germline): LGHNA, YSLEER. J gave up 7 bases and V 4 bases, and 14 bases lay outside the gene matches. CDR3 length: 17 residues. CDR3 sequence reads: CASSLHGRGGPGNEQFF. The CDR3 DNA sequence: TGCGCCAGCAGCCTCCATGGGCGGGGGGGCCCAGGGAATGAGCAGTTCTTC.

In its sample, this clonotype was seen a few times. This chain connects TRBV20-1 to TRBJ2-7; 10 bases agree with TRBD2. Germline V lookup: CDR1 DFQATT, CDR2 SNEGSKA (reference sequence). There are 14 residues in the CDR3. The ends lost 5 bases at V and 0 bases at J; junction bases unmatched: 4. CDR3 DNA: TGCAGTGCTCCGACTAGCGGGCTCTCCTACGAGCAGTACTTC. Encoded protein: CSAPTSGLSYEQYF.

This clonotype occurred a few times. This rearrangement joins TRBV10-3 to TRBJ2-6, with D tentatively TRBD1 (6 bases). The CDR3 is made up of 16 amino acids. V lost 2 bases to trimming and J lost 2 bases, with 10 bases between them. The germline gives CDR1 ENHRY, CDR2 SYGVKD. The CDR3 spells CAISETGSAGANVLTF. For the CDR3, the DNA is TGTGCCATCAGTGAGACAGGGTCTGCTGGGGCCAACGTCCTGACTTTC.

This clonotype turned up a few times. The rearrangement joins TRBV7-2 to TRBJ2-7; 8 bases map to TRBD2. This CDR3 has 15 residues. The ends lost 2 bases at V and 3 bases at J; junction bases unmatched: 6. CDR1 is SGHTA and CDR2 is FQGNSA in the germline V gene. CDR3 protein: CASSLLTGGFYEQYF. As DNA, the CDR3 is TGTGCCAGCAGCTTACTGACGGGAGGGTTCTACGAGCAGTACTTC.

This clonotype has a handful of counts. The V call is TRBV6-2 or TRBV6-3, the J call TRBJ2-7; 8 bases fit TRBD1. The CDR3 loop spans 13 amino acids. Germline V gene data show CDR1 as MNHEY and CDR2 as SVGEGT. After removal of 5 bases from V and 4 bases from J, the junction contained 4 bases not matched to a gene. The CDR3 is CASSKGQDYEQYF. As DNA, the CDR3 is TGTGCCAGCAGTAAGGGACAGGATTACGAGCAGTACTTC.

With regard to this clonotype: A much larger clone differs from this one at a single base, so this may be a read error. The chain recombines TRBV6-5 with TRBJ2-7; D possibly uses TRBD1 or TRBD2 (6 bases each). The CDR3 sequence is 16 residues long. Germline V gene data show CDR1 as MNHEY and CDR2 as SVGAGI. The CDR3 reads CASSYSSGASSYGQYF. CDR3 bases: TGTGCCAGCAGTTACTCTTCGGGGGCAAGCTCCTACGGGCAGTACTTC.

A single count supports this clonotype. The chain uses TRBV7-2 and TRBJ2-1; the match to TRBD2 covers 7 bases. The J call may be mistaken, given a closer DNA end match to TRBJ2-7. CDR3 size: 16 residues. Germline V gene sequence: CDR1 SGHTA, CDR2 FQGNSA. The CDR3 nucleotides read TGTGCCAGCAGCTTAGGGGGCGGGAGTACCTACAATGAGCAGTACTTC. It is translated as CASSLGGGSTYNEQYF.

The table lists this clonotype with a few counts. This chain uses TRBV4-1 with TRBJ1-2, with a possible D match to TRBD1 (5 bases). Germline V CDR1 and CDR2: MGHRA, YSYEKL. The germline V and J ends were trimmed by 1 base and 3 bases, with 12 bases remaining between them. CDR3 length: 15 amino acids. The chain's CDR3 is CASSQGLGHYYGYTF. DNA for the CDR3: TGCGCCAGCAGCCAAGGGCTTGGACATTACTATGGCTACACCTTC.

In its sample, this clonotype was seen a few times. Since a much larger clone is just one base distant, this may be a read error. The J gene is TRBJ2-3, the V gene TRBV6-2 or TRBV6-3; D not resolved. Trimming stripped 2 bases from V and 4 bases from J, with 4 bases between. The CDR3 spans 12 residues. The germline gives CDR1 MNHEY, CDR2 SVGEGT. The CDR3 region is CASSYASDTQYF. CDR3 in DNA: TGTGCCAGCAGTTACGCCTCAGATACGCAGTATTTT.

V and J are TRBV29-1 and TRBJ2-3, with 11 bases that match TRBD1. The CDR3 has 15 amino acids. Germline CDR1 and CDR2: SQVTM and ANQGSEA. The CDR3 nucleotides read TGCAGTGTCGAATACGGACAGGGGGCCTCAGATACGCAGTATTTT. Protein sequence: CSVEYGQGASDTQYF.

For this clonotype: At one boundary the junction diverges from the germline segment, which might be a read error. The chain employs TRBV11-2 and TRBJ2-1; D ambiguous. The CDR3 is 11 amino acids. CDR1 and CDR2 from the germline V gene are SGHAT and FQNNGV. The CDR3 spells CVSSPYDEQFF. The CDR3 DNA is TGTGTCAGCAGCCCCTACGATGAGCAGTTCTTC.

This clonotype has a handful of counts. The CDR3 sequence is CASSPVLLETQYF. The CDR3 DNA sequence: TGCGCCAGCAGCCCCGTACTTCTGGAGACCCAGTACTTC. The chain combines TRBV5-1 with TRBJ2-5; D is uncertain. From germline, CDR1 is SGHRS and CDR2 YFSETQ. V dropped 4 bases and J dropped 5 bases, with 12 bases sitting between them. The length of the CDR3 is 13 residues.

The DNA of the CDR3 is TGCAGTGCTCGCCTCCCCGCCCAGGATAAGAACACCGGGGAGCTGTTTTTT. Residues: CSARLPAQDKNTGELFF. The chain combines TRBV20-1 with TRBJ2-2, with D unclear. The CDR3 is 17 residues long. Deletions cut 5 bases from V and 1 base from J, with 20 bases between. The germline CDR1 and CDR2 sequences are DFQATT and SNEGSKA (reference sequence).

As DNA, the CDR3 is TGTGCCAGTAGTACCCGAGGAGCGGGAGTGCAAGAGACCCAGTACTTC. It specifies CASSTRGAGVQETQYF. The chain has TRBV19 and TRBJ2-5, with TRBD2 matching 8 bases. The CDR3 totals 16 residues. With 4 bases clipped from V and 2 bases from J, the junction kept 9 bases outside the gene matches. Germline-derived CDR1 and CDR2 are LNHDA and SQIVND (reference sequence).

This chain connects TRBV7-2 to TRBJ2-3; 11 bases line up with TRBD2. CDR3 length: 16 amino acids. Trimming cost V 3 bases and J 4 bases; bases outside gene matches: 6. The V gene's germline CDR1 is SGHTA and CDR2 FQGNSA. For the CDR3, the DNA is TGTGCCAGCAGCTTTGTAGCGGGGGGGGCGTCAGATACGCAGTATTTT. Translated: CASSFVAGGASDTQYF.